This T cell receptor beta chain was sequenced in a study of post-analysis software for immune sequencing data. Study-level points and caveats: In patients, TRBV5-6, TRBV5-1 and TRBV20-1 belonged to about five TRBV segments found more frequently than in controls.

cDNA libraries of TCR beta carried unique molecular identifiers. Roughly 500,000 cDNA molecules were recovered from an input of about 0.9 to 10 million T cells. TCRdb reprocessed the PCR reads with MiXCR, giving one entry per CDR3 protein. Among 350,000 to 500,000 distinct CDR3 sequences, about 40% were seen once, and the ten largest hold approximately 7.7%. Points on this clonotype: Its target is unknown.

Germline V lookup: CDR1 LGHNA, CDR2 YNFKEQ. This CDR3 region has 13 residues. The V end lost 4 bases, the J end lost 7 bases, and 11 bases lay between the germline ends. The origin of this receptor is a girl aged 2-15 years with multiple sclerosis. The sequencing sample was made of blood. The J gene is TRBJ2-1, the V gene TRBV4-2, with no clear D. CDR3 amino acids: CASSLGSPNEQFF. In DNA form, the CDR3 reads TGTGCCAGCAGCCTCGGGTCTCCAAATGAGCAGTTCTTC.